This T cell receptor beta chain is from a study of blood T cell repertoires in COVID-19. The junction had 2 bases not matched to a gene; V was cut back by 2 bases and J by 1 base. There are 16 residues in the CDR3. Germline CDR1 SGHRS, CDR2 YFSETQ. Some clones are missing from TCRdb's copy, which holds only in-frame ones; the method was immunoSEQ multiplex PCR. The table lists hundreds of thousands of clones, around 88% of them singletons. Material for sequencing was peripheral blood. This receptor was obtained from a woman in her forties or fifties with acute or convalescent COVID-19. J is TRBJ2-2 and V is TRBV5-1; 10 positions match TRBD2. CDR3 sequence (DNA): TGCGCCAGCAGCTTTACTAGCGGGATGAACACCGGGGAGCTGTTTTTT. It yields the protein CASSFTSGMNTGELFF.